A selection of T cell receptor beta chains follows, all from one sample in a study of metastatic and nonmetastatic thyroid tumors. TCRdb re-called clones from the PCR reads using MiXCR. This table holds roughly 70,000 clones, roughly 18% found once. The sequenced sample was blood. Source of these receptors: a female donor with papillary thyroid cancer or a benign thyroid nodule (not recorded which). Some clones in this sample may be carry-over from other donors' samples. The CDR3 runs from the conserved cysteine through the conserved F or W. The D gene is left open where the match is weak. Size is omitted from some rows. Given values are once, few, many or a class for expanded clones.

v_call	j_call	cdr3_length	clone_size	d_call	cdr3_nt	cdr3_aa
TRBV11-1	TRBJ1-2	17	many	NA	TGTGCCAGCAGCGCCAAAATACCAGGGGCCCTGAACTATGGCTACACCTTC	CASSAKIPGALNYGYTF
TRBV20-1	TRBJ1-1	12	NA	NA	TGCAGTGCTAGAGTCCGGGACACTGAAGCTTTCTTT	CSARVRDTEAFF
TRBV11-3	TRBJ2-3	15	NA	TRBD2	TGTGCCAGCAGCATCGGGGGGGCCCCTGCGGATACGCATTATTTT	CASSIGGAPADTHYF
TRBV19	TRBJ2-2	15	many	NA	TGTGCCAGTAGCGGCCCGGGCTTTACCACCGGGGAGCTGTTTTTT	CASSGPGFTTGELFF
TRBV7-9	TRBJ1-2	14	many	NA	TGTGCCAGCAGCTTAGGAGGGGTTGAGAATGGCTACACCTTC	CASSLGGVENGYTF
TRBV2	TRBJ2-7	13	many	NA	TGTGCCCGCCAGCATTCGAGCTCCTACGAGCAGTACTTC	CARQHSSSYEQYF
TRBV5-1	TRBJ1-1	13	many	NA	TGCGCCAGCAGCTCCGAAATGAACACTGAAGCTTTCTTT	CASSSEMNTEAFF
TRBV5-1	TRBJ2-7	16	NA	TRBD2	TGCGCCAGCAGCTTCTCCCGACTAGCGGAATCCTACGAGCAGTACTTC	CASSFSRLAESYEQYF
TRBV11-2	TRBJ2-3	17	NA	NA	TGTGCCAGCAGCTTAAGAGTGGGGGCGGGGGGCACAGATACGCAGTATTTT	CASSLRVGAGGTDTQYF
TRBV5-5	TRBJ2-1	15	many	TRBD2	TGTGCCAGCAGCGCGGGACTAGCGGGCTACAATGAGCAGTTCTTC	CASSAGLAGYNEQFF
TRBV27	TRBJ1-3	16	many	NA	TGTGCCAGCAGTCCCCTTCTTAGGTTCGCTGGAAACACCATATATTTT	CASSPLLRFAGNTIYF
TRBV6-1	TRBJ1-2	12	many	NA	TGTGCCAGCAGCATTTCGGACTATGGCTACACCTTC	CASSISDYGYTF
TRBV5-1	TRBJ2-7	14	many	NA	TGCGCCAGCAGCTTGGAGTCCGGGACCTACGAGCAGTACTTC	CASSLESGTYEQYF
TRBV12-3/TRBV12-4	TRBJ2-1	15	many	NA	TGTGCCAGCAGTTTAGTCCAGGGGTCATACAATGAGCAGTTCTTC	CASSLVQGSYNEQFF
TRBV7-8	TRBJ1-1	14	many	TRBD1	TGTGCCAGCAGCCGTGACAGGGGGATCTCTGAAGCTTTCTTT	CASSRDRGISEAFF
TRBV6-2/TRBV6-3	TRBJ1-1	15	NA	NA	TGTGCCAGCAGTTACTCTTCAGTTACTGGGACTGAAGCTTTCTTT	CASSYSSVTGTEAFF
TRBV20-1	TRBJ2-1	13	NA	NA	TGCAGTGCTAGCACCCCCTCTAGGTATGAGCAGTTCTTC	CSASTPSRYEQFF
TRBV11-1	TRBJ1-1	14	many	NA	TGTGCCAGCAGCCTACAGGGACCAGACACTGAAGCTTTCTTT	CASSLQGPDTEAFF
TRBV9	TRBJ1-6	14	many	NA	TGTGCCAGCAGTTTGAACTCCTATAATTCACCCCTCCACTTT	CASSLNSYNSPLHF
TRBV18	TRBJ2-2	14	many	NA	TGTGCCAGCTCACCACCGGCCACAACCGGGGAGCTGTTTTTT	CASSPPATTGELFF
TRBV30	TRBJ1-2	15	once	NA	TGTGCCTGGAGGGGAGGAGCCCTGGGGGGCTATGGCTACACCTTC	CAWRGGALGGYGYTF
TRBV3-1	TRBJ2-7	16	NA	NA	TGTGCCAGCAGCCATCGGACCGGGACTGGGCTAGCGGAGCAGTACTTC	CASSHRTGTGLAEQYF
TRBV4-1	TRBJ2-7	17	many	NA	TGCGCCAGCAGCCATCCCGGGCGAGGCAAGACCCAATACGAGCAGTACTTC	CASSHPGRGKTQYEQYF
TRBV30	TRBJ2-3	17	many	TRBD2	TGTGCCTGGAGCCAAGAGTGGACTAGCGGGAGAACAGATACGCAGTATTTT	CAWSQEWTSGRTDTQYF
TRBV20-1	TRBJ2-1	14	many	TRBD2	TGCAGTGCTAGCGGGAGGGCCTCAGGGAATGAGCAGTTCTTC	CSASGRASGNEQFF
TRBV19	TRBJ1-1	13	many	NA	TGTGCCAGTAGTAACCTACCGGGGACTGAAGCTTTCTTT	CASSNLPGTEAFF
TRBV14	TRBJ2-1	15	many	NA	TGTGCCAGCAGCTCGACAGGGACTAGTTACAATGAGCAGTTCTTC	CASSSTGTSYNEQFF
TRBV18	TRBJ2-3	15	many	NA	TGTGCCAGCTCACCGCTAGCGTCGGGCACAGATACGCAGTATTTT	CASSPLASGTDTQYF
TRBV7-3	TRBJ2-2	17	many	TRBD2	TGTGCCAGCAGCTTAATCGGACTAGCGGTTAACACCGGGGAGCTGTTTTTT	CASSLIGLAVNTGELFF
TRBV5-6	TRBJ2-7	14	many	NA	TGTGCCAGCAGCTTGGAAGTGGGCTCCTACGAGCAGTACTTC	CASSLEVGSYEQYF
TRBV28	TRBJ1-5	15	few	NA	TGTGCCAGCAGTTTTAGGCAGCAAGTAAATCAGCCCCAGCATTTT	CASSFRQQVNQPQHF
TRBV7-3	TRBJ1-2	13	many	NA	TGTGCCAGCAGCTTCTCCCAGGGATATGGCTACACCTTC	CASSFSQGYGYTF
TRBV2	TRBJ2-1	11	many	NA	TGTGCCAGCAGGAGGGGCAATGAGCAGTTCTTC	CASRRGNEQFF
TRBV6-1	TRBJ1-1	13	many	NA	TGTGCCAGCATATCCCACGACGTAGGGGCAGCTTTCTTT	CASISHDVGAAFF
TRBV9	TRBJ2-2	14	many	NA	TGTGCCAGCAGCGCCGTGGGAGGCACCGGGGAGCTGTTTTTT	CASSAVGGTGELFF
TRBV24-1	TRBJ1-1	13	many	NA	TGTGCCACCAGTGACCAGGACGGGACTGAAGCTTTCTTT	CATSDQDGTEAFF
TRBV11-1	TRBJ2-1	18	many	TRBD2	TGTGCCAGCAGCCTCGCCGGAGGGGGCGGGAGGGCCGGTAATGAGCAGTTCTTC	CASSLAGGGGRAGNEQFF
TRBV11-3	TRBJ2-3	15	many	TRBD2	TGTGCCAGCAGCTCCGGACTAGGGGCTGTAGATACGCAGTATTTT	CASSSGLGAVDTQYF
TRBV4-1	TRBJ2-7	15	many	NA	TGCGCCAGCAGCCATGGCCGAGACTCCTCCTACGAGCAGTACTTC	CASSHGRDSSYEQYF
TRBV5-1	TRBJ2-7	14	few	NA	TGCGCCAGCAGCTTGGGAGGGGGTCTGGACGAGCAGTACTTC	CASSLGGGLDEQYF
TRBV25-1	TRBJ1-1	13	few	NA	TGTGCCAGCAGTGAGGGGGCAGGCACTGAAGCTTTCTTT	CASSEGAGTEAFF
TRBV7-2	TRBJ2-2	19	many	TRBD2	TGTGCCAGCAGCTTAGCTGGACTAGCGGGAGGACGTAGGGCCGGGGAGCTGTTTTTT	CASSLAGLAGGRRAGELFF
TRBV6-1	TRBJ1-1	16	many	TRBD1	TGTGCCAGCAGTCCACTCGACAGGGCTTTGAACACTGAAGCTTTCTTT	CASSPLDRALNTEAFF
TRBV6-1	TRBJ1-5	11	NA	NA	TGTGCCAGCAGTGAAGATCTCCGCCAGCATTTT	CASSEDLRQHF
TRBV4-2	TRBJ2-5	16	once	NA	TGTGCCAGCAGCCAAGAGGTTGATCAGGGAGCGAAGACCCAGTACTTC	CASSQEVDQGAKTQYF
TRBV2	TRBJ2-7	12	medium-sized	TRBD1	TGTGCCAGCAGTGGACAGGGCTACGAGCAGTACTTC	CASSGQGYEQYF
TRBV6-1	TRBJ2-7	16	many	NA	TGTGCCAGCAGTGAAGCCATAAGCGGCAGGGCGAGGGAGCAGTACTTC	CASSEAISGRAREQYF
TRBV20-1	TRBJ2-7	11	NA	NA	TGCAGTACTCAAATTAGCTACGAGCAGTACTTC	CSTQISYEQYF
TRBV6-4	TRBJ1-6	14	few	TRBD1	TGTGCCAGCAGTGAGGGACAGGGGGCTTCACCCCCCCACTTT	CASSEGQGASPPHF
TRBV5-6	TRBJ2-7	13	many	NA	TGTGCCAGCAGCTTTCAGGGTTCCTACGAGCAGTACTTC	CASSFQGSYEQYF
TRBV7-9	TRBJ2-5	15	many	NA	TGTGCCAGCAGCTCCACACCCGACCCCGCAGAGACCCAGTACTTC	CASSSTPDPAETQYF
TRBV28	TRBJ2-3	17	few	TRBD2	TGTGCCAGCACTCCCGCGGGAGGGGGACATTTCACAGATACGCAGTATTTT	CASTPAGGGHFTDTQYF
TRBV10-2	TRBJ2-7	15	many	NA	TGCGCCAGCAGTGATGACAGGCAGCGACCCTACGAGCAGTACTTC	CASSDDRQRPYEQYF
TRBV6-6	TRBJ2-7	16	many	NA	TGTGCCAGCAGTTACTCGGGCGGTAGGCTAACCTACGAGCAGTACTTC	CASSYSGGRLTYEQYF
TRBV10-2	TRBJ1-6	14	many	TRBD1	TGCGCCAGCAGTAGGGACAGCGTCAATTCACCCCTCCACTTT	CASSRDSVNSPLHF